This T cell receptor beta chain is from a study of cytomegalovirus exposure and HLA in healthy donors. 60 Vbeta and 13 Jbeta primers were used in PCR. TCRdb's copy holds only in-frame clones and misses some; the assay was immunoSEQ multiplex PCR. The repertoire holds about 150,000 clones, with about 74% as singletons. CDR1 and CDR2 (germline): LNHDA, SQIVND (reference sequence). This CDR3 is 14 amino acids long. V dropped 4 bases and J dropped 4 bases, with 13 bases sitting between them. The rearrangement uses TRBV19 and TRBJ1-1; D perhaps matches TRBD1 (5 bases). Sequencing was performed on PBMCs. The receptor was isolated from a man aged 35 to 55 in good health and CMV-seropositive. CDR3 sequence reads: CASSKGVVSTEAFF. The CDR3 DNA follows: TGTGCCAGTAGTAAAGGGGTGGTTAGCACTGAAGCTTTCTTT. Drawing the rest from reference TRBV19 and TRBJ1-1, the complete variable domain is DGGITQSPKYLFRKEGQNVTLSCEQNLNHDAMYWYRQDPGQGLRLIYYSQIVNDFQKGDIAEGYSVSREKKESFPLTVTSAQKNPTAFYLCASSKGVVSTEAFFGQGTRLTVV.